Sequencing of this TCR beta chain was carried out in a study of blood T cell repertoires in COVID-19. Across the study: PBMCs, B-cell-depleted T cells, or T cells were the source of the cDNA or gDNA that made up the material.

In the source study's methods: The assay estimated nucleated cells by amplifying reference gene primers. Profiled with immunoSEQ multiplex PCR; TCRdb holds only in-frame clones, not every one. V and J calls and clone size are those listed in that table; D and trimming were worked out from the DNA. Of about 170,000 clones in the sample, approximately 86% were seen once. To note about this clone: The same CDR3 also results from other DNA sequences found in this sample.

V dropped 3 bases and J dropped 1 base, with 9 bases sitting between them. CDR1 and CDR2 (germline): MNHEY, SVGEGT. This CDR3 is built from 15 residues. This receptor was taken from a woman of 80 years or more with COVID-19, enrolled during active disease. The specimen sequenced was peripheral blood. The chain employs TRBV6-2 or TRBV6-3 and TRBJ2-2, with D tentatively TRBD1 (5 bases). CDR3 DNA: TGTGCCAGCAGTTATCGGCAGGGGAACACCGGGGAGCTGTTTTTT. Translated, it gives CASSYRQGNTGELFF.